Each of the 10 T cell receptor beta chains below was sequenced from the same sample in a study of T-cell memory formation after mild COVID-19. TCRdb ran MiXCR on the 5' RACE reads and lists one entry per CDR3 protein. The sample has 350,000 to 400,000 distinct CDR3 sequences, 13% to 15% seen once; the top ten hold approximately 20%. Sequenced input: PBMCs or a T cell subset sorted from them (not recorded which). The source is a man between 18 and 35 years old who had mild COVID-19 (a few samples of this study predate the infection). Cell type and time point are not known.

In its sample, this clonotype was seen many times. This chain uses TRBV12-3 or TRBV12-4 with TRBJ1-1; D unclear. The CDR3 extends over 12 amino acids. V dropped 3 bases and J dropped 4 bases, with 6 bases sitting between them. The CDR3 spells CASSLSGTEAFF. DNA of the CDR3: TGTGCCAGCAGTTTGAGTGGCACTGAAGCTTTCTTT.

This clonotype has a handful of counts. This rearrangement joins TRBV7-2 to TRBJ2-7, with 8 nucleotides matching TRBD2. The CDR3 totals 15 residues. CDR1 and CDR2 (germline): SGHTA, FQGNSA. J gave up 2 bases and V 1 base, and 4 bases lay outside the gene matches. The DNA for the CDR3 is TGTGCCAGCAGCTTAGTTGTGACTAGCGCCTACGAGCAGTACTTC. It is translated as CASSLVVTSAYEQYF.

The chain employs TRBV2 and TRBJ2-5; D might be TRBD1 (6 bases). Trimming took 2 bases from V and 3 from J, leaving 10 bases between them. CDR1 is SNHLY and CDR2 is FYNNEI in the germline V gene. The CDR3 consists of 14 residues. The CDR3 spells CASSELGGEETQYF. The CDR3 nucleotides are TGTGCCAGCAGTGAATTAGGGGGAGAAGAGACCCAGTACTTC. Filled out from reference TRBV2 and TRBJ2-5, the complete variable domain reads EPEVTQTPSHQVTQMGQEVILRCVPISNHLYFYWYRQILGQKVEFLVSFYNNEISEKSEIFDDQFSVERPDGSNFTLKIRSTKLEDSAMYFCASSELGGEETQYFGPGTRLLVL.

The CDR3 spells CASSQETSARSYEQYF. The CDR3 region has the DNA TGTGCCAGCAGCCAGGAAACTAGCGCCCGATCCTACGAGCAGTACTTC. V gene TRBV4-2 combines with J gene TRBJ2-7; TRBD2 matches at 7 bases. Per the germline V gene, CDR1 is LGHNA and CDR2 is YNFKEQ. V lost 3 bases and J lost 1; bases outside the gene matches: 9. The CDR3 length is 16 residues.

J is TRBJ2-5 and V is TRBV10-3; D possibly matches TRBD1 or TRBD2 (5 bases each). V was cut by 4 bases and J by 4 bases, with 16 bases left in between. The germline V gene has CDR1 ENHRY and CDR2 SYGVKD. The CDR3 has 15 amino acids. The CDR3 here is CAISGFGRAGETQYF. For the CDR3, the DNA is TGTGCCATCAGTGGCTTCGGCAGGGCGGGAGAGACCCAGTACTTC.

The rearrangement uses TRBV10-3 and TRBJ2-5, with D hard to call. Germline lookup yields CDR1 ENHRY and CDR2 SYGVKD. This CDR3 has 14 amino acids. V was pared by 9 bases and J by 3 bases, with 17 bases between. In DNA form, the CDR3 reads TGTGCCATTCGTCAAGGAAGCGTCGAAGAGACCCAGTACTTC. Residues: CAIRQGSVEETQYF.

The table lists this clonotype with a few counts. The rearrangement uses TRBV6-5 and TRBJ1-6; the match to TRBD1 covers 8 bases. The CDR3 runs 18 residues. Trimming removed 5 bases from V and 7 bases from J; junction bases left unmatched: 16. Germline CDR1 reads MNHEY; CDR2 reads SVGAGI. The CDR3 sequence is CASSLRTGRVGRNSPLHF. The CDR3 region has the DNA TGTGCCAGCAGTCTCCGGACAGGGAGGGTCGGGAGAAATTCACCCCTCCACTTT.

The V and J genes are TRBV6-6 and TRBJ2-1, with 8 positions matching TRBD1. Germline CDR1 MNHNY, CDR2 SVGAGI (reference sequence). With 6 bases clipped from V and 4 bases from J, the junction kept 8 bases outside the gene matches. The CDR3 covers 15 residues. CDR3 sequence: CASRNGQGTYNEQFF. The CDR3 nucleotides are TGTGCCAGCAGAAACGGACAGGGAACTTACAATGAGCAGTTCTTC.

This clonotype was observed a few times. CDR3 in DNA: TGTGCCACCAGTGATCGTTGGACGTCTAGCACAGATACGCAGTATTTT. Its translation: CATSDRWTSSTDTQYF. The rearrangement links TRBV24-1 to TRBJ2-3; D not certain. This CDR3 spans 16 amino acids. V lost 3 bases and J 0 bases, leaving 12 bases between the germline ends. Germline lookup yields CDR1 KGHDR and CDR2 SFDVKD.

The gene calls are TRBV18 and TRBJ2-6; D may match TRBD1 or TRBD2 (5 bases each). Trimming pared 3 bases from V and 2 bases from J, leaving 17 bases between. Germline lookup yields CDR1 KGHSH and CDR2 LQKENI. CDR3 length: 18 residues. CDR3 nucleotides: TGTGCCAGCTCACCGGGGGTTAGGCCGGGGACTGGGGCCAACGTCCTGACTTTC. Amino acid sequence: CASSPGVRPGTGANVLTF.